The TCR beta chain described here comes from a study of HIV-infected patients and healthy controls. cDNA was made from around 0.45 ug RNA using alpha and beta constant primers. Alpha and beta chain libraries were made separately by chain-specific third strand synthesis with multiplexing indices. One entry per CDR3 protein, called by TCRdb with MiXCR from the 5' RACE reads. The sample includes 5,500 to 7,500 distinct CDR3 sequences, roughly a quarter of them seen just once. This clonotype is judged medium-sized. All unsorted peripheral T cells were captured because whole blood was used without fractionation. RNA came from approximately 2.6 ml of peripheral blood. The specimen was blood, collected before antiretroviral therapy. The receptor comes from an adult with HIV infection.

CDR3 protein: CASSSGTVGNEKLFF. As DNA, the CDR3 is TGCGCCAGCAGCTCCGGGACCGTGGGGAATGAAAAACTGTTTTTT. V is TRBV5-1 and J is TRBJ1-4; a weak D match, TRBD1 (5 bases). The length of the CDR3 is 15 residues. Germline V gene lookup returns CDR1 SGHRS and CDR2 YFSETQ. V was pared by 3 bases and J by 5 bases, with 14 bases between.